This TCR beta chain was sequenced in a study of early T cells in non-severe SARS-CoV-2 infection. The TCR library protocol was used to attach unique molecular identifiers. These identifiers were attached to individual cDNA molecules. From the 5' RACE reads, TCRdb called clonotypes with MiXCR, one entry per CDR3 protein. The profile shows tens of thousands of distinct CDR3 sequences, approximately 13% of them singletons. The germline gives CDR1 SEHNR, CDR2 FQNEAQ (reference sequence). V was shortened by 6 bases and J by 5 bases, with 15 bases between the two germline ends. The CDR3 contains 14 residues. This clonotype occurred many times.

The sample was whole blood. The V gene is TRBV7-9, the J gene TRBJ2-3; D is perhaps TRBD2 (5 bases). The TCR was taken from an adult who was a healthcare worker with PCR-confirmed SARS-CoV-2 infection or an uninfected control (not recorded which). CDR3 DNA sequence: TGTGCCAGCAGGTACGGAGGATCGGGAGATACGCAGTATTTT. This codes for CASRYGGSGDTQYF.